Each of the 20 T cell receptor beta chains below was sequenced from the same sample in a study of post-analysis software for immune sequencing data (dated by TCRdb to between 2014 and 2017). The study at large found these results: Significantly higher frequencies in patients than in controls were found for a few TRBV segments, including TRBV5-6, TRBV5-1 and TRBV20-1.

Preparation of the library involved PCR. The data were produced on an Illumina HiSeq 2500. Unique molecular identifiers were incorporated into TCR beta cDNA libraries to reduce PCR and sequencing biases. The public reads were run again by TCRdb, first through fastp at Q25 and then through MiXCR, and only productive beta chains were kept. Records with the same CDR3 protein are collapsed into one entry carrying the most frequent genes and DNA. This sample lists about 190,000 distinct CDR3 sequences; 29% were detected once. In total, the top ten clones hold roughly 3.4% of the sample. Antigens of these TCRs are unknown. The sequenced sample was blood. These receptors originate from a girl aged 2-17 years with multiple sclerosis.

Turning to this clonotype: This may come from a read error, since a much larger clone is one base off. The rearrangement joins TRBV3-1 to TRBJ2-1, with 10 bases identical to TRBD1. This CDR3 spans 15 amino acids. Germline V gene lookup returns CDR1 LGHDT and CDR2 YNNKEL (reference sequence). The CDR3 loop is CASSLPGQGINERFF. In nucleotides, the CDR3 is TGTGCCAGCAGCCTCCCGGGACAGGGGATCAATGAGCGGTTCTTC.

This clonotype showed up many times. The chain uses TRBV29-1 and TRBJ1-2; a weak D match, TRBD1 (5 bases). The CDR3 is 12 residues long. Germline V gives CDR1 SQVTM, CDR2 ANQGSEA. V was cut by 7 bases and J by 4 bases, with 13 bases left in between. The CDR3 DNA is TGCAGCGCCGGGACGGATATCTATGGCTACACCTTC. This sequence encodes CSAGTDIYGYTF.

CDR3 in DNA: TGTGTCGCGAAGACGACCTGGCGCACAGATACGCAGTATTTT. Amino acid sequence: CVAKTTWRTDTQYF. V is TRBV6-2 or TRBV6-3 and J is TRBJ2-3; D unresolved. The CDR3 spans 14 residues. Germline V gene data show CDR1 as MNHEY and CDR2 as SVGEGT.

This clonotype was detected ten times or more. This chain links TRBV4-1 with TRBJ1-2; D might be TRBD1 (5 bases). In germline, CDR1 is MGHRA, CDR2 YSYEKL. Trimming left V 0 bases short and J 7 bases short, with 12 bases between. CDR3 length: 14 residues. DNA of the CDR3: TGCGCCAGCAGCCAAGATCGGGGCAGGTCTGGCTACACCTTC. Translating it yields CASSQDRGRSGYTF.

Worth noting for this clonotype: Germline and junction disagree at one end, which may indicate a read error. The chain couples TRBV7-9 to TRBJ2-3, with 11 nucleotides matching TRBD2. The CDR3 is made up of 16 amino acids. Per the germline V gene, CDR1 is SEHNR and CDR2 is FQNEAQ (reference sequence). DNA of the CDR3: TGTGCCAGCAGCCCATCAGGACTAGCGGGCACAGATACGCGGTATTTT. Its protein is CASSPSGLAGTDTRYF.

CDR3 protein: CATSAAGANVLTF. Here the CDR3 DNA reads TGTGCCACCTCGGCGGCTGGGGCCAACGTCCTGACTTTC. The chain has TRBV7-9 and TRBJ2-6; D gene ambiguous. This CDR3 is built from 13 residues. The germline V and J ends were trimmed by 10 bases and 2 bases, with 9 bases remaining between them. The germline gives CDR1 SEHNR, CDR2 FQNEAQ (reference sequence). The full variable domain, rest sourced from reference TRBV7-9 and TRBJ2-6, is DTGVSQNPRHKITKRGQNVTFRCDPISEHNRLYWYRQTLGQGPEFLTYFQNEAQLEKSRLLSDRFSAERPKGSFSTLEIQRTEQGDSAMYLCATSAAGANVLTFGAGSRLTVL.

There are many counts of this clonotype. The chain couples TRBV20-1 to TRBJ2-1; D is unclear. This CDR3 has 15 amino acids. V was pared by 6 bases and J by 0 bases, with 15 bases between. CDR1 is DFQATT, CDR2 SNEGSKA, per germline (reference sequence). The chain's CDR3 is CSAEQLLGSYNEQFF. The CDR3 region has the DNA TGCAGTGCGGAGCAATTGTTGGGCTCCTACAATGAGCAGTTCTTC.

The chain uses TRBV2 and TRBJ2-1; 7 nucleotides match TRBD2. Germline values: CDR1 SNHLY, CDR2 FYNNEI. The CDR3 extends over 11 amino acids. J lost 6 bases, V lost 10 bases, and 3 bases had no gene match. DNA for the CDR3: TGTGCCACCAGGACTAGCAATGAGCAGTTCTTC. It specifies CATRTSNEQFF.

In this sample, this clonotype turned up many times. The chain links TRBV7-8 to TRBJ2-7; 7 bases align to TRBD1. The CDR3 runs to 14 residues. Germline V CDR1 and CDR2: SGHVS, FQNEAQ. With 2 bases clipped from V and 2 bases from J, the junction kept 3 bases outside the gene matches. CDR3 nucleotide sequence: TGTGCCAGCAGCTTATGGACAGGCGCCTACGAGCAGTACTTC. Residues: CASSLWTGAYEQYF.

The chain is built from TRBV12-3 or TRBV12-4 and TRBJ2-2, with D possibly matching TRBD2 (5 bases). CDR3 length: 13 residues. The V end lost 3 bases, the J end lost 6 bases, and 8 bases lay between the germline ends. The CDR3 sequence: CASSLTRAGELFF. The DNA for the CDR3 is TGTGCCAGCAGTTTGACGCGGGCCGGGGAGCTGTTTTTT.

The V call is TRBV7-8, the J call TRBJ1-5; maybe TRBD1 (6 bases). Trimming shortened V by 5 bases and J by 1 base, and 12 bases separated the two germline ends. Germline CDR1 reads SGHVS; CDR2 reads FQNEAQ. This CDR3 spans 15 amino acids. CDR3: CASSPVTGSNQPQHF. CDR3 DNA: TGTGCCAGCAGCCCCGTGACAGGAAGCAATCAGCCCCAGCATTTT.

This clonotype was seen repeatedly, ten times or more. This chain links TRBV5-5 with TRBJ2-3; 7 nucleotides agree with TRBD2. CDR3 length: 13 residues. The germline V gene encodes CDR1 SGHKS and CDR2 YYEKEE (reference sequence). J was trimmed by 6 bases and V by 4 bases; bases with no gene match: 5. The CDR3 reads CASSPGGGDTQYF. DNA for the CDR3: TGTGCCAGCAGCCCGGGGGGAGGCGATACGCAGTATTTT.

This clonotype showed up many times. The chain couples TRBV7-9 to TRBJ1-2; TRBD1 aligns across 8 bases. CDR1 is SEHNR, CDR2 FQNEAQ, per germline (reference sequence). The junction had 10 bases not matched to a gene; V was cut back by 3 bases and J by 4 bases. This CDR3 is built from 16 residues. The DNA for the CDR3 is TGTGCCAGCAGCTTTGCGGGGACAGGCTTACTCTATGGCTACACCTTC. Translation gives CASSFAGTGLLYGYTF.

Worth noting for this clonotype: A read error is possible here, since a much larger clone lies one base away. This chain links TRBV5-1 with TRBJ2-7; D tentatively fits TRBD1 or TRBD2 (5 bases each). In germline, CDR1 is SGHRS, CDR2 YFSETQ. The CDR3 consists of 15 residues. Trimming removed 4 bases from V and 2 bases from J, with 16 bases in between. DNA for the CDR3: TGCGCCAGCAGCGGCGTTCGGGGCAGGGCCTACGAGCAGTACTTC. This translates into CASSGVRGRAYEQYF.

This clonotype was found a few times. In DNA form, the CDR3 reads TGCGCCAGCAGCCAGAGAGTAGCGGTCACAGATACGCAGTATTTT. Translated, it gives CASSQRVAVTDTQYF. The chain couples TRBV5-1 to TRBJ2-3; maybe TRBD2 (6 bases). The CDR3 loop spans 15 amino acids. Germline CDR1 SGHRS, CDR2 YFSETQ. Trimming removed 4 bases from V and 2 bases from J, with 14 bases in between.

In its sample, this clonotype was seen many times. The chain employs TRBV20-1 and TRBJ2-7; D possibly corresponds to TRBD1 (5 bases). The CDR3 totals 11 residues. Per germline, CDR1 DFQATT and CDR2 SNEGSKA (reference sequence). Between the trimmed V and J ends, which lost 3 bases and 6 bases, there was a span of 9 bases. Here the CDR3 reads CSASQGVEQYF. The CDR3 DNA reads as TGCAGTGCTAGCCAGGGCGTCGAGCAGTACTTC.

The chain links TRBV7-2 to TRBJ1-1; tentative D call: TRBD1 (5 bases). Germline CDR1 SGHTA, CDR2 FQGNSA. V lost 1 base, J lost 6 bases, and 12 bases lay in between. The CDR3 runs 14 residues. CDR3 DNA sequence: TGTGCCAGCAGCTTAGAGGGGACGGGCTCTGAAGCTTTCTTT. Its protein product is CASSLEGTGSEAFF.

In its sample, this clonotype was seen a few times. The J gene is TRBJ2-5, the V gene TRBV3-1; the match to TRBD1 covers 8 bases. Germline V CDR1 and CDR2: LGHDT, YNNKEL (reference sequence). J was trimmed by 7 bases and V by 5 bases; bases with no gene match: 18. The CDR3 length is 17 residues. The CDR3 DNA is TGTGCCAGCAGCGAAACCCAGGGGGCCGGCAACTCGAGGACCCAGTACTTC. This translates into CASSETQGAGNSRTQYF.

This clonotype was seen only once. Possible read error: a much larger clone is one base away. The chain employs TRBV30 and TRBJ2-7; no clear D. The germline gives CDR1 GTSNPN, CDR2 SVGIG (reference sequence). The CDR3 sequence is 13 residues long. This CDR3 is CACSGLETYEQCF. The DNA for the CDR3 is TGTGCCTGCTCTGGGCTAGAGACCTACGAGCAGTGCTTC.

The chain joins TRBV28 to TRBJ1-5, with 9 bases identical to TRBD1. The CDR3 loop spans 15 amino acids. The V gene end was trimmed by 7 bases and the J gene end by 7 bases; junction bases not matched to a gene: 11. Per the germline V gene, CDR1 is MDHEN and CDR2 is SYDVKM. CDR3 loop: CASTPSGTGIQPQHF. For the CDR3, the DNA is TGTGCCAGCACCCCTTCCGGGACAGGGATACAGCCCCAGCATTTT.